The rows below give T cell receptor beta chains drawn from one sample of a study of post-analysis software for immune sequencing data. TCRdb redid the calling of the PCR reads with MiXCR, one entry per CDR3 protein. The sample has more than 450,000 distinct CDR3 sequences, 34% seen once. The specimen sequenced was blood. The source is a girl younger than 18 with multiple sclerosis. Both conserved end residues are part of each CDR3. A D gene is named only where the DNA matches it firmly.

J,D,V,CDR3
TRBJ2-3,NA,TRBV21-1,CASSPVTTSTDTQYF
TRBJ2-5,TRBD2,TRBV12-3/TRBV12-4,CASSLDQRLAGGVSETQYF
TRBJ1-1,NA,TRBV29-1,CSAQVGINTEAFF
TRBJ2-7,NA,TRBV3-1,CASSWAGAGRDEQYF
TRBJ2-4,NA,TRBV10-3,CAITPGAGARAKNIQYF
TRBJ2-7,TRBD2,TRBV11-2,CASSPPGLAGYNEQYF
TRBJ2-5,NA,TRBV6-5,CASSYLGQQYF
TRBJ1-5,TRBD1,TRBV3-1,CASSQTGVGQPQHF
TRBJ2-3,TRBD2,TRBV7-8,CATQSDPAGGLGTDTQYF
TRBJ1-6,TRBD1,TRBV3-1,CASSQVLPGGKNSPLHF
TRBJ1-2,NA,TRBV5-1,CASRPTENYGYTF
TRBJ2-1,TRBD1,TRBV3-1,CASSQETGAIHEQFF
TRBJ2-1,TRBD1,TRBV2,CASSPPGQGQFF
TRBJ1-2,NA,TRBV29-1,CSVEDLGYYGYTF
TRBJ1-1,TRBD1,TRBV20-1,CSARSGGGTEAFF
TRBJ1-4,NA,TRBV4-1,CASSLNEAGGGKLFF
TRBJ1-1,NA,TRBV10-3,CAITEDLDTEAFF
TRBJ2-3,NA,TRBV20-1,CSAHGIPGTDTQYF
TRBJ2-1,TRBD2,TRBV6-1,CASSQTSGGYNEQFF
TRBJ2-3,NA,TRBV11-2,CASSSIRRSEDSTDTQYF
TRBJ2-1,TRBD1,TRBV10-3,CAISEGTGESPYNEQFF
TRBJ2-5,NA,TRBV6-6,CASSYGVRGEETQYF
TRBJ2-1,TRBD2,TRBV7-9,CASSRSGGNSYNEQFF
TRBJ2-7,NA,TRBV29-1,CSVGTIYEQYF
TRBJ2-3,NA,TRBV6-5,CASSAAMALRTDTQYF
TRBJ1-2,NA,TRBV5-6,CASSYRGGDYGYTF
TRBJ1-5,NA,TRBV29-1,CSVSGEIGNQPQHF
TRBJ2-6,NA,TRBV4-1,CASSQELGSSGANVLTF
TRBJ1-2,NA,TRBV5-1,CASSLETVFYGYTF
TRBJ2-3,TRBD2,TRBV7-9,CASSPGGTADTQYF
TRBJ1-5,NA,TRBV6-5,CASSYSRDGGNQPQHF